This T cell receptor beta chain was retrieved from a study of cytomegalovirus exposure and HLA in healthy donors. A multiplex PCR was run with 60 Vbeta primers and 13 Jbeta primers. Sequencing was performed with immunoSEQ multiplex PCR; in TCRdb, only in-frame clones are kept and a portion is missing. The repertoire holds fewer than 150,000 clones, with roughly 78% as singletons. In regard to this clone: Its cognate antigen is unknown.

V was clipped by 5 bases and J by 1 base, with 8 bases between them. Per the germline V gene, CDR1 is MRHNA and CDR2 is SNTAGT. This CDR3 comprises 13 residues. Study-wide findings and caveats: Most likely, a cluster of highly shared sequence variants arose as a sequencing artifact.

The sequencing input was PBMCs. This receptor was obtained from a man between 25 and 39 years old in good health and CMV-seronegative. The genes are TRBV6-4 and TRBJ1-1; no reliable D call. The CDR3 nucleotides read TGTGCCAGCAGTAATACGGGGAACACTGAAGCTTTCTTT. Encoded protein: CASSNTGNTEAFF.